This is a list of T cell receptor beta chains from one sample in a study of T cell repertoires in cytomegalovirus infection. Their cognate antigens are unknown. TCRdb recomputed calls from the reads with MiXCR, one row per CDR3 protein. The profile shows approximately 990,000 distinct CDR3 sequences, around a third of them singletons. The sequencing used cultured CD8+ T cells from PBMCs, collected from culture after CMV antigen stimulation. These receptors came from a human donor in good health (CMV status not recorded). Some clones in this sample may be carry-over from other donors' samples. CDR3s include the opening cysteine and the closing phenylalanine or tryptophan. Each record gives: D gene, clone size, J gene, V gene, CDR3 protein, CDR3 DNA. A D gene is named only where the DNA matches it firmly. Not all rows give a size; the values are once, few, many and, for expanded clones, a class.

>NA|few|TRBJ1-4|TRBV27
CASSLWTANEKLFF
TGTGCCAGCAGTTTATGGACAGCTAATGAAAAACTGTTTTTT
>NA|NA|TRBJ1-2|TRBV7-8
CANSLDYRGYNYGYTF
TGTGCCAACAGCTTAGATTACCGGGGGTATAACTATGGCTACACCTTC
>NA|few|TRBJ1-1|TRBV4-1
CASSQAGPANTEAFF
TGCGCCAGCAGCCAAGCAGGGCCCGCGAACACTGAAGCTTTCTTT
>TRBD1|NA|TRBJ2-7|TRBV7-9
CASSSRGDRGYEQYF
TGTGCCAGCAGCTCCAGAGGAGACAGGGGCTACGAGCAGTACTTC
>TRBD2|NA|TRBJ2-1|TRBV7-2
CASSLRGEIYNEQFF
TGTGCCAGCAGCTTGCGGGGGGAAATCTACAATGAGCAGTTCTTC
>NA|NA|TRBJ1-1|TRBV19
CASSRLTGMNTEAFF
TGTGCCAGTAGTCGCCTGACCGGGATGAACACTGAAGCTTTCTTT
>TRBD1|NA|TRBJ1-5|TRBV15
CATSRADRADNQPQHF
TGTGCCACCAGCAGAGCCGACAGGGCGGACAATCAGCCCCAGCATTTT
>NA|once|TRBJ1-2|TRBV5-5
CASSIRRDIGINYGYTF
TGTGCCAGCAGCATTCGCCGGGACATCGGAATCAACTATGGCTACACCTTC
>NA|few|TRBJ1-2|TRBV4-3
CASSQGDYPYGYTF
TGCGCCAGCAGCCAGGGTGACTACCCCTATGGCTACACCTTC
>TRBD1|few|TRBJ1-2|TRBV7-3
CASSLSTGGGGYTF
TGTGCCAGCAGCTTAAGCACAGGGGGGGGTGGCTACACCTTC
>TRBD2|few|TRBJ2-5|TRBV2
CASSRGTSGGETQYF
TGTGCCAGCAGTCGAGGGACTAGCGGGGGAGAGACCCAGTACTTC
>NA|NA|TRBJ1-1|TRBV4-3
CASSQNARREAFF
TGCGCCAGCAGCCAGAACGCCCGCCGTGAAGCTTTCTTT
>NA|NA|TRBJ2-1|TRBV19
CASRRNSGEQFF
TGTGCCAGTAGGAGAAACTCGGGTGAGCAGTTCTTC
>NA|NA|TRBJ2-5|TRBV20-1
CSARDFRDRRTETQYF
TGCAGTGCTAGAGACTTCCGGGACCGAAGAACGGAGACCCAGTACTTC
>NA|NA|TRBJ2-1|TRBV19
CASSIELGYNEQFF
TGTGCCAGTAGTATAGAACTAGGCTACAATGAGCAGTTCTTC
>NA|NA|TRBJ1-2|TRBV14
CASSNGLNYGYTF
TGTGCCAGCAGCAACGGACTTAACTATGGCTACACCTTC
>NA|once|TRBJ2-4|TRBV19
CASSMGWGGDIQYF
TGTGCCAGTAGTATGGGTTGGGGCGGGGACATTCAGTACTTC
>NA|NA|TRBJ2-3|TRBV15
CATSSATVSSTDTQYF
TGTGCCACCAGCAGTGCGACAGTCTCTAGCACAGATACGCAGTATTTT
>NA|NA|TRBJ2-2|TRBV10-1
CASSEFQGGTGELFF
TGCGCCAGCAGTGAGTTCCAGGGTGGCACCGGGGAGCTGTTTTTT